Below, 2 T cell receptor beta chains from the same sample are listed, as sequenced in a study of regulatory T cells. Study conclusions and caveats: In CD3G deficiency, regulatory T cells had lower Shannon diversity than autologous conventional CD4+ and control regulatory cells.

These receptors lack a known antigen. Amplification used 52 TRBV primers and 13 TRBJ primers. Profiled with immunoSEQ multiplex PCR; TCRdb holds only in-frame clones, not every one. In the table there are some 6,100 clones, approximately 92% of which are singletons. Sequenced sample: CD4+ Tregs sorted from blood. The receptors shown here come from a young adult with CD3G deficiency.

This chain uses TRBV5-1 with TRBJ2-7; TRBD1 matches 7 bases. This CDR3 region has 17 residues. Trimming took 4 bases from V and 2 from J; bases not matched to a gene: 15. CDR1 is SGHRS and CDR2 is YFSETQ in the germline V gene. DNA for the CDR3: TGCGCCAGCAGCCTAGGGACAGCCTCCCTCTCCCCCTACGAGCAGTACTTC. Its protein product is CASSLGTASLSPYEQYF.

The chain links TRBV11-3 to TRBJ2-5; possible D gene TRBD1, 6 bases. Germline V CDR1 and CDR2: SGHNT, YENEEA. This CDR3 spans 19 amino acids. The V gene lost 5 bases and the J gene lost 2 bases, with 27 bases spanning the gap. The CDR3 nucleotides are TGTGCCAGCAGCACTTCCACCGACAGGCCGCGTTATGGGCAAGAGACCCAGTACTTC. As protein: CASSTSTDRPRYGQETQYF.